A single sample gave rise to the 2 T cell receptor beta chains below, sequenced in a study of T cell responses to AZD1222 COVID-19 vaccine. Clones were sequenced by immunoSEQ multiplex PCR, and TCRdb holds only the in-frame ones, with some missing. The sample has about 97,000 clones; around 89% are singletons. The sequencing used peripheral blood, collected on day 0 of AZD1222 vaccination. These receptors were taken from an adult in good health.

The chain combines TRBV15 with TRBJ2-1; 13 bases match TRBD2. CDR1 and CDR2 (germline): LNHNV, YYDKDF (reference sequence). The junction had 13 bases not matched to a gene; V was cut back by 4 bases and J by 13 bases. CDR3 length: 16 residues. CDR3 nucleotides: TGTGCCACCAGCATGGGCGGGACTAGCGGGAAGGGTCAACAGTTCTTC. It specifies CATSMGGTSGKGQQFF.

The CDR3: CASSSWDWTSPQLSEQYF. The CDR3 DNA reads as TGTGCCAGTAGTAGCTGGGATTGGACTAGCCCCCAATTGAGCGAGCAGTACTTC. The genes are TRBV19 and TRBJ2-7; 8 bases fit TRBD2. Trimming cost V 4 bases and J 6 bases; bases outside gene matches: 20. This CDR3 contains 18 residues. Germline V gene sequence: CDR1 LNHDA, CDR2 SQIVND (reference sequence).